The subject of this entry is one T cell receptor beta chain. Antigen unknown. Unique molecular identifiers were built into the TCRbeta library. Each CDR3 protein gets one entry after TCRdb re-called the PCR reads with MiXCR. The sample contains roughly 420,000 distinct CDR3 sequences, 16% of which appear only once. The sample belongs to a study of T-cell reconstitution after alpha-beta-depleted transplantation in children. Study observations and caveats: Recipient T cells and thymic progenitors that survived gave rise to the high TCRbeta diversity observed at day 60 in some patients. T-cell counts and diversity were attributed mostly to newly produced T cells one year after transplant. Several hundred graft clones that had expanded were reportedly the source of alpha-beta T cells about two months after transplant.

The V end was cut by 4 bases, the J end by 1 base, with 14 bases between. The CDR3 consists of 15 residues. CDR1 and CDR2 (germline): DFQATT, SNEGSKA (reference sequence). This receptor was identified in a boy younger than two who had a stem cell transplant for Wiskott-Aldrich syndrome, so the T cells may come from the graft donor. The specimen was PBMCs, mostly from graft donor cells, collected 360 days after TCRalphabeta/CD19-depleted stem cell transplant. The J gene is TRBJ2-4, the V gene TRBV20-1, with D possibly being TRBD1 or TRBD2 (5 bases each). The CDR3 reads CSATGPIGAKNIQYF. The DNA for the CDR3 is TGCAGTGCTACGGGACCAATCGGGGCCAAAAACATTCAGTACTTC.